The present T cell receptor beta chain was sequenced within a study of T cells after yellow fever vaccination. Study-wide points: Post-booster samples contained most primary-vaccination clones (approximately 96% CD4, about 85% CD8).

The V and J ends lost 5 bases and 0 bases, in that order; junction bases with no gene match: 7. There are 16 residues in the CDR3. The germline CDR1 and CDR2 sequences are SGHTA and FQGNSA. This clonotype was seen at least ten times. A process of 5'RACE template switching, which added a universal primer site and UMIs, was used to make TCR cDNA. One entry per CDR3 protein results from TCRdb running MiXCR on the 5' RACE reads. The sample includes about 42,000 distinct CDR3 sequences, 6% to 7% of them seen just once. This TCR derives from a man aged 25-45 years who received the YFV17D yellow fever vaccine. The sample was PBMCs, either bulk or a sorted T-cell subset (CD4+, CD8+, memory, or dextramer-sorted; not recorded which), taken 45 days after the yellow fever booster vaccination. V and J are TRBV7-2 and TRBJ2-3; 8 nucleotides match TRBD2. CDR3 coding DNA: TGTGCCAGCAGCAAATCGGCTAGCGGGAGCACAGATACGCAGTATTTT. Its protein product is CASSKSASGSTDTQYF.